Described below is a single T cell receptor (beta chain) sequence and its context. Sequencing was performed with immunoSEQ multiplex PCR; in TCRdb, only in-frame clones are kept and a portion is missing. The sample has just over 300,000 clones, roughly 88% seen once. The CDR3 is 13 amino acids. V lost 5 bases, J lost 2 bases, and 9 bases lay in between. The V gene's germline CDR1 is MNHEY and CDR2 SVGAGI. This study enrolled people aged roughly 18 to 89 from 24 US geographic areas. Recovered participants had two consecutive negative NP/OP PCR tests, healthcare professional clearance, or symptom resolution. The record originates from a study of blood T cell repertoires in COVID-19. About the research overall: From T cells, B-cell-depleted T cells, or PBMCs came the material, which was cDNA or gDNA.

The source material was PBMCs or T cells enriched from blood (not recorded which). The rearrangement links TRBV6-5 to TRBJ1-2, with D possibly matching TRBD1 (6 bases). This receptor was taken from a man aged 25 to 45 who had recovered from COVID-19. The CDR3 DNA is TGTGCCAGCAGTACAGGGCCCAACTATGGCTACACCTTC. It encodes CASSTGPNYGYTF.